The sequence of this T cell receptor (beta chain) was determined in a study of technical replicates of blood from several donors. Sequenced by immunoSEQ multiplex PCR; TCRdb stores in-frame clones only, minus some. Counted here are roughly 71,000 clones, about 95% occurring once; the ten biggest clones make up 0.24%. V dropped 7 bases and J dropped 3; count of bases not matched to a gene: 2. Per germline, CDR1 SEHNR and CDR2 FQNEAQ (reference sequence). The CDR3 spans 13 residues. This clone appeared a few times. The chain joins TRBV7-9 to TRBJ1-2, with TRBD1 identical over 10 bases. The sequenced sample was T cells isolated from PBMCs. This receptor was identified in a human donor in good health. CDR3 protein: CASTGTGDYGYTF. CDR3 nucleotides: TGTGCCAGCACCGGGACAGGGGACTATGGCTACACCTTC.